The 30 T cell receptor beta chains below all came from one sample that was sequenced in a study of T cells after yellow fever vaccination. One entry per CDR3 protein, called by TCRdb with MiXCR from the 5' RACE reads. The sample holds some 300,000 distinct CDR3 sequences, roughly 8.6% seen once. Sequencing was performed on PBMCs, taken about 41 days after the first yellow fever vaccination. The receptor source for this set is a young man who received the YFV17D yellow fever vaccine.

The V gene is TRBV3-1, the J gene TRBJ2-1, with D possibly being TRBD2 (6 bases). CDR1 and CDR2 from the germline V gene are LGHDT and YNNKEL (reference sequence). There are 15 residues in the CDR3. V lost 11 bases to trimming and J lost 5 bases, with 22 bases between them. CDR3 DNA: TGTGCCTCCTCCTTCCGGGAGCGTTATGACAATGAGCAGTTCTTC. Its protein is CASSFRERYDNEQFF.

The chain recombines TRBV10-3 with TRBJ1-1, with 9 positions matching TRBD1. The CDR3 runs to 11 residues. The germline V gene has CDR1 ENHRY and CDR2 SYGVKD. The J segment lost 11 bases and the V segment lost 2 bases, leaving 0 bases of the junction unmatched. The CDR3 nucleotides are TGTGCCATCAGTGAGGACAGGGGGGCTTTCTTT. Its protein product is CAISEDRGAFF.

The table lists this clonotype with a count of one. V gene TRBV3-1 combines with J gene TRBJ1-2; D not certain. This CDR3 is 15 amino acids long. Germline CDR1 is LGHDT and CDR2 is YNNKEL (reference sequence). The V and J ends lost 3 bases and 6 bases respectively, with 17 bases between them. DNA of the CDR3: TGTGCCAGCAGCCAGCATGGAAGGGATCAGCATGGCTACACCTTC. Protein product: CASSQHGRDQHGYTF.

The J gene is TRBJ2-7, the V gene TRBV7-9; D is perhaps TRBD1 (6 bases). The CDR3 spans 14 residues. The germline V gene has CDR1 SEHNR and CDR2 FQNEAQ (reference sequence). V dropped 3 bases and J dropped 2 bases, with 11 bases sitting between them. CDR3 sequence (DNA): TGTGCCAGCAGCTTGAGCCGACAGGCCTACGAGCAGTACTTC. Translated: CASSLSRQAYEQYF. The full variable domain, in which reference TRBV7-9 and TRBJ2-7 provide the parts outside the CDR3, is DTGVSQNPRHKITKRGQNVTFRCDPISEHNRLYWYRQTLGQGPEFLTYFQNEAQLEKSRLLSDRFSAERPKGSFSTLEIQRTEQGDSAMYLCASSLSRQAYEQYFGPGTRLTVT.

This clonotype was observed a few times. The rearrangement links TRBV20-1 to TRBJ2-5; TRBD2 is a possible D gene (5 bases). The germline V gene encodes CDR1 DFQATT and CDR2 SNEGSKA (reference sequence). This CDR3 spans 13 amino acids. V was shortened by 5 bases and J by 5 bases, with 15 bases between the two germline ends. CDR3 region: CSAPHGLAETQYF. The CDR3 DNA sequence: TGCAGTGCTCCCCATGGGCTAGCCGAGACCCAGTACTTC.

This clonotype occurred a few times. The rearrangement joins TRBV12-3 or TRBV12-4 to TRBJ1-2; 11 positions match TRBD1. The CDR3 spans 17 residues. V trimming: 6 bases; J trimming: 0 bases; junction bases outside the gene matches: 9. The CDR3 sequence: CASSQDLGQGANYGYTF. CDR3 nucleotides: TGTGCCAGCAGCCAAGACTTGGGACAGGGGGCTAACTATGGCTACACCTTC.

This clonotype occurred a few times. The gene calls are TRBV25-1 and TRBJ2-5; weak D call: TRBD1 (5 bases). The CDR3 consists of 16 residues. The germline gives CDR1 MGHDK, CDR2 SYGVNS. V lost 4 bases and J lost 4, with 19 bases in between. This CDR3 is CASSANRAGILETQYF. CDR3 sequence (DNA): TGTGCCAGCAGTGCGAATCGGGCAGGGATTTTAGAGACCCAGTACTTC.

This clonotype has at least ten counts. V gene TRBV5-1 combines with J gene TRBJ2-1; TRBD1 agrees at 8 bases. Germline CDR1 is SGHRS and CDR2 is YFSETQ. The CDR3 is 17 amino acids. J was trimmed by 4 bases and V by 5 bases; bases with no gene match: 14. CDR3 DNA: TGCGCCAGCAGGCTCAACCAGGGGGCTTTAGATTACAATGAGCAGTTCTTC. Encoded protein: CASRLNQGALDYNEQFF.

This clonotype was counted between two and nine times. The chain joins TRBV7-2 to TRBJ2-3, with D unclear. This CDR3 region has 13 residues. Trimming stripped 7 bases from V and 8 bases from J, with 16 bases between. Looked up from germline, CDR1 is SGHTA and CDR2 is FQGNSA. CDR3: CASTGRTAPTQYF. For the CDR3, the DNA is TGTGCCAGCACAGGACGAACGGCGCCTACGCAGTATTTT. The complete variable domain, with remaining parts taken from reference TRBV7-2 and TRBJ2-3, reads GAGVSQSPSNKVTEKGKDVELRCDPISGHTALYWYRQSLGQGLEFLIYFQGNSAPDKSGLPSDRFSAERTGGSVSTLTIQRTQQEDSAVYLCASTGRTAPTQYFGPGTRLTVL.

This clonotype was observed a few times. The CDR3 bases are TGCGCCAGCAACCTCTTTCCCCCTCCTAATCAGCCCCAGCATTTT. Amino acid sequence: CASNLFPPPNQPQHF. The chain employs TRBV4-1 and TRBJ1-5; D not certain. Germline CDR1 is MGHRA and CDR2 is YSYEKL. V shed 7 bases and J shed 4 bases, with 17 bases lying between them. The CDR3 consists of 15 residues.

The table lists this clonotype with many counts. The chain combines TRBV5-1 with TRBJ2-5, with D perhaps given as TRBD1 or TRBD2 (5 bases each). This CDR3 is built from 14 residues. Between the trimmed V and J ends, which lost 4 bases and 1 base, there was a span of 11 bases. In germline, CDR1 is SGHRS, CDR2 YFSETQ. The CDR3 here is CASSRDGSQETQYF. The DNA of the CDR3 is TGCGCCAGCAGCCGGGACGGCTCCCAAGAGACCCAGTACTTC.

CDR3 sequence (DNA): TGTGCCAGCAGCCTCGTTACCGGGACCGGTAGACTGTTTTTT. This sequence encodes CASSLVTGTGRLFF. The chain recombines TRBV7-9 with TRBJ1-4, with D possibly being TRBD1 (5 bases). Trimming cost V 5 bases and J 13 bases, with 20 bases left between them. From germline, CDR1 is SEHNR and CDR2 FQNEAQ (reference sequence). This CDR3 has 14 residues.

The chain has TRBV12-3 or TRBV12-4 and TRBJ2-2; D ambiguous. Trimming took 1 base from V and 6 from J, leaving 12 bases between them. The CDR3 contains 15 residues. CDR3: CASSLVGSPAGELFF. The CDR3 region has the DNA TGTGCCAGCAGTTTAGTAGGCAGCCCCGCCGGGGAGCTGTTTTTT.

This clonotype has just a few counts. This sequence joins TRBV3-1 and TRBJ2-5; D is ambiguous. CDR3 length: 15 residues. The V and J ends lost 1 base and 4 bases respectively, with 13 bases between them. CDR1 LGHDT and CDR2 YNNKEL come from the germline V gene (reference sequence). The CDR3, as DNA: TGTGCCAGCAGCCAAGTGTACCCCGGAAGAGAGACCCAGTACTTC. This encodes CASSQVYPGRETQYF.

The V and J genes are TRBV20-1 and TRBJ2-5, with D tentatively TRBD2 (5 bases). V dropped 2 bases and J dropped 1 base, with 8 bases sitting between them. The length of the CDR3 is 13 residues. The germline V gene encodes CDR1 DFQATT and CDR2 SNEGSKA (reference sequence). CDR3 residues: CSARPSGQETQYF. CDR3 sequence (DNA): TGCAGTGCTAGACCCAGCGGCCAAGAGACCCAGTACTTC.

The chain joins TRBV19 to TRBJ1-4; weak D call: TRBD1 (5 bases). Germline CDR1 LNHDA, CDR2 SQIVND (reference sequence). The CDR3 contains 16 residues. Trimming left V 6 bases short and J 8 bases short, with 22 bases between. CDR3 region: CASSPTASSAREKLFF. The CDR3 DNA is TGTGCCAGTAGCCCGACAGCCTCCTCCGCTAGGGAAAAACTGTTTTTT.

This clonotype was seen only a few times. CDR3 protein: CASSDLASTDTQYF. Written as DNA, the CDR3 is TGTGCCAGCAGTGACTTGGCGAGCACAGATACGCAGTATTTT. The rearrangement uses TRBV6-4 and TRBJ2-3; no definite D call. The CDR3 covers 14 residues. Trimming cost V 1 base and J 0 bases, with 5 bases left between them. CDR1 and CDR2 (germline): MRHNA, SNTAGT.

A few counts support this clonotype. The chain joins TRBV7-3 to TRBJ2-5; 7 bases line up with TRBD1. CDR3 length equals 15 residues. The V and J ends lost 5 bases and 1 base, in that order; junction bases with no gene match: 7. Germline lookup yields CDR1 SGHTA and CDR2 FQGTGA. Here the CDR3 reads CASSRSGTVQETQYF. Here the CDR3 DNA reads TGTGCCAGCAGCCGCTCGGGGACAGTCCAAGAGACCCAGTACTTC.

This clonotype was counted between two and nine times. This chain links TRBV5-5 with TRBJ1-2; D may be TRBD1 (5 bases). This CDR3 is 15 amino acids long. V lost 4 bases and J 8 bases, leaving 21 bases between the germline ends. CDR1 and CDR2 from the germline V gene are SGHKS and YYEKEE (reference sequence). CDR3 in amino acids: CASSHDAAGRRGYTF. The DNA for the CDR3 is TGTGCCAGCAGCCACGACGCGGCGGGGCGGAGAGGCTACACCTTC.

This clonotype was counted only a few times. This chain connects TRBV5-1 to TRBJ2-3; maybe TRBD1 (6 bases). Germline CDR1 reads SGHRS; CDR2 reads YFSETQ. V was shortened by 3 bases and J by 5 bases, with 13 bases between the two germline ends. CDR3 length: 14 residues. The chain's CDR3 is CASSSGPGEDTQYF. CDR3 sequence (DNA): TGCGCCAGCAGCTCCGGACCAGGGGAAGATACGCAGTATTTT.

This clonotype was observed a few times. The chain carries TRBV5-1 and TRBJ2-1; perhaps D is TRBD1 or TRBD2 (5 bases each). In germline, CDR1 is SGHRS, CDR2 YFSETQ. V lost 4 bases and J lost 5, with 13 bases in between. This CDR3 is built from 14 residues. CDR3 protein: CASSGPGRNNEQFF. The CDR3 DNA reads TGCGCCAGCAGCGGCCCGGGACGCAACAATGAGCAGTTCTTC.

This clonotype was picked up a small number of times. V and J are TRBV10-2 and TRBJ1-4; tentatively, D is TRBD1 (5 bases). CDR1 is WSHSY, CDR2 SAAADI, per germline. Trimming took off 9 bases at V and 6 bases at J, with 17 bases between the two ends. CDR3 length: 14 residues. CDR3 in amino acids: CASLRQGVDEKLFF. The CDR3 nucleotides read TGCGCCAGTCTTCGGCAGGGCGTCGATGAAAAACTGTTTTTT.

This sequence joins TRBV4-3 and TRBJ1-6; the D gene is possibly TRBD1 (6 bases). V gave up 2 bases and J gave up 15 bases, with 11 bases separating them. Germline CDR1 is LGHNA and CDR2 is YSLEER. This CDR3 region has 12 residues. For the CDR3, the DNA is TGCGCCAGCAGCCAACTGACAGGACGCCTCCACTTT. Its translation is CASSQLTGRLHF.

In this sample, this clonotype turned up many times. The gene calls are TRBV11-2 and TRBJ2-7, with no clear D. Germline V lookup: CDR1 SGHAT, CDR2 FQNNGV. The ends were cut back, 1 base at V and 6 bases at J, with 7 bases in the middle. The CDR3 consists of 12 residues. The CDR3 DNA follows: TGTGCCAGCAGCTTAGGGGTTCCCGAGCAGTACTTC. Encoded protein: CASSLGVPEQYF. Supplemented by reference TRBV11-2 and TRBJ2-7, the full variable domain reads EAGVAQSPRYKIIEKRQSVAFWCNPISGHATLYWYQQILGQGPKLLIQFQNNGVVDDSQLPKDRFSAERLKGVDSTLKIQPAKLEDSAVYLCASSLGVPEQYFGPGTRLTVT.

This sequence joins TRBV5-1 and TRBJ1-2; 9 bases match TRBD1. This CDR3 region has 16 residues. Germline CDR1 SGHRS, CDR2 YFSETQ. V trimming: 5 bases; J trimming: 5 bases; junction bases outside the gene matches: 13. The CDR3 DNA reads TGCGCCAGCAGAAAGATGTGGGGACAGGGAAGTTATGGCTACACCTTC. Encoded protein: CASRKMWGQGSYGYTF.

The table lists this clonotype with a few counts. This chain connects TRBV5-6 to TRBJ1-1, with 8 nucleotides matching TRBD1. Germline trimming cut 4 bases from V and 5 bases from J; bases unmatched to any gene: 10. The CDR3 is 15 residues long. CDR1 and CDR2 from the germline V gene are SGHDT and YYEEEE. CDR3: CASSPDRGRATEAFF. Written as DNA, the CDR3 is TGTGCCAGCAGCCCAGACAGGGGTCGGGCGACTGAAGCTTTCTTT.

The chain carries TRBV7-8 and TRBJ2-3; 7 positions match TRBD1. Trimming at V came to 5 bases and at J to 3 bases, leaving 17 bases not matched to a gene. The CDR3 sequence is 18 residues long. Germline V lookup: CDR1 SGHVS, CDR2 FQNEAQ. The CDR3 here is CASSRPEQGRVSTDTQYF. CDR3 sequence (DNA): TGTGCCAGCAGCCGACCCGAACAGGGGCGGGTTTCGACAGATACGCAGTATTTT.

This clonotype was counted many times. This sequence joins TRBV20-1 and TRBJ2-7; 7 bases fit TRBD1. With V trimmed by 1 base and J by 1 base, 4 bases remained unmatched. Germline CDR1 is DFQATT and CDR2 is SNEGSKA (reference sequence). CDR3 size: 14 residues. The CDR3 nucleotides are TGCAGTGCTAGAGCTCGGGACAGATCCTACGAGCAGTACGTC. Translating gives CSARARDRSYEQYV.

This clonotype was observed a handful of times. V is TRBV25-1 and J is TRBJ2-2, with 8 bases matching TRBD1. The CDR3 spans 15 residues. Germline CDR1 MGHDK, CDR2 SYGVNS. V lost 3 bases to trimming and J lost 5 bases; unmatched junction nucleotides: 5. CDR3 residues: CASSDRWTGTGELFF. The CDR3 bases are TGTGCCAGCAGTGATCGTTGGACAGGGACCGGGGAGCTGTTTTTT.

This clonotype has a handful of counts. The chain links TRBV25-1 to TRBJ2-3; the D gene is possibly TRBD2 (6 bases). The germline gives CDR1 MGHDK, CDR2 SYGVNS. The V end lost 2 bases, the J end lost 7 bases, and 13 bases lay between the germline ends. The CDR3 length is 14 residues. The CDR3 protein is CASSEGTLTNTQYF. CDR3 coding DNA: TGTGCCAGCAGTGAAGGGACTTTAACAAATACGCAGTATTTT.